The 6 T cell receptor beta chains below come from one sample, sequenced in a study of glioma-infiltrating T cells after dendritic cell vaccination (dated by TCRdb to 2016 to 2018). The library was generated by the immunoSEQ multiplex PCR assay. The immuneACCESS repertoire file appears here via TCRdb, limited to in-frame rearrangements. These files lack a portion of the clones; in checked studies, under half of the deficit traces to unresolved V genes, and the cause of the others is not known. This sample is represented by about 92,000 clones; more than 75% of them were singletons. The ten largest account for about a sixth of the sample. Specimen: blood, collected before dendritic cell vaccination. The receptors stem from a human donor with glioblastoma.

This chain uses TRBV6-1 with TRBJ1-5; D unclear. Looked up from germline, CDR1 is MNHNS and CDR2 is SASEGT. Trimming took off 5 bases at V and 6 bases at J, with 11 bases between the two ends. This CDR3 comprises 13 residues. The CDR3 DNA is TGTGCCAGCAGTCCGCAGGTGGTTCAGCCCCAGCATTTT. Its translation is CASSPQVVQPQHF.

This sequence joins TRBV9 and TRBJ2-2; TRBD1 matches at 11 bases. Trimming removed 6 bases from V and 0 bases from J; junction bases left unmatched: 19. There are 21 residues in the CDR3. The germline V gene encodes CDR1 SGDLS and CDR2 YYNGEE. CDR3 bases: TGTGCCAGCACCCGTCGACCCACGGGACAGGGGGTCGGAGCGAACACCGGGGAGCTGTTTTTT. Translated: CASTRRPTGQGVGANTGELFF.

The chain uses TRBV7-9 and TRBJ2-1, with D possibly being TRBD2 (5 bases). Germline CDR1 reads SEHNR; CDR2 reads FQNEAQ (reference sequence). The CDR3 is made up of 13 amino acids. The germline V and J ends were trimmed by 6 bases and 5 bases, with 11 bases remaining between them. Here the CDR3 reads CASRPTTNNEQFF. The DNA of the CDR3 is TGTGCCAGCAGGCCTACGACTAACAATGAGCAGTTCTTC.

The chain combines TRBV28 with TRBJ2-7; D not certain. The CDR3 consists of 15 residues. Per germline, CDR1 MDHEN and CDR2 SYDVKM. V gave up 1 base and J gave up 3 bases, with 13 bases separating them. DNA of the CDR3: TGTGCCAGCAGTTTATTCCAGTTGATAAGCTACGAGCAGTACTTC. Its translation is CASSLFQLISYEQYF.

The gene calls are TRBV5-4 and TRBJ2-6; maybe TRBD1 (6 bases). V was pared by 4 bases and J by 2 bases, with 25 bases between. Per germline, CDR1 SGHNT and CDR2 YYREEE (reference sequence). This CDR3 contains 20 residues. The CDR3 reads CASSIQSYRALAPGANVLTF. CDR3 nucleotides: TGTGCCAGCAGCATTCAATCCTACAGGGCTTTGGCGCCTGGGGCCAACGTCCTGACTTTC.

The V and J genes are TRBV5-1 and TRBJ1-4; 11 nucleotides line up with TRBD1. The CDR3 length is 14 residues. CDR1 and CDR2 (germline): SGHRS, YFSETQ. V was pared by 3 bases and J by 8 bases, with 3 bases of the junction left unmatched. The CDR3 loop reads CASSYGQGAEKLFF. DNA of the CDR3: TGCGCCAGCAGCTATGGACAGGGGGCGGAAAAACTGTTTTTT.